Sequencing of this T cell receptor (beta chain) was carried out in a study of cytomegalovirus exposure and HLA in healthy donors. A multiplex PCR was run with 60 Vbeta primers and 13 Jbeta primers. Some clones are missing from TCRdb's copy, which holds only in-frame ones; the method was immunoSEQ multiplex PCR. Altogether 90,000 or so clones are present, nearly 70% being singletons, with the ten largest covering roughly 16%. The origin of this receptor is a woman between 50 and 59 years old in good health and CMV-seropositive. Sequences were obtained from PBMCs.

CDR3 nucleotides: TGTGCCAGCAGCTTATTCTGGGGGGGGGCACAAGAGACCCAGTACTTC. It yields the protein CASSLFWGGAQETQYF. The rearrangement links TRBV7-2 to TRBJ2-7, with a possible D match to TRBD2 (7 bases). With the DNA end fitting TRBJ2-5 better, the J assignment may be wrong. The V gene's germline CDR1 is SGHTA and CDR2 FQGNSA. CDR3 size: 16 residues.